These 20 T cell receptor beta chains originate from one sample sequenced in a study of CXCR3-negative and CXCR3-positive naive CD8 T cells. UMI-labeled 5' RACE TRB cDNA libraries were prepared from the cells. TCRdb re-called the 5' RACE reads; one entry per CDR3 protein, DNA not given. This repertoire includes approximately 66,000 distinct CDR3 sequences. Input material: naive CXCR3- CD8+ T cells from blood. Subset of the sample: CD45RO-CCR7+CD27+CD95- naive CD8+ T cells lacking CXCR3 (TNR3-). These receptors were taken from a human donor in good health. Some clones in this sample may be carry-over from other donors' samples.

The genes are TRBV29-1 and TRBJ1-1. The CDR3 runs 12 residues. The germline gives CDR1 SQVTM, CDR2 ANQGSEA. CDR3 sequence: CSVIGHHTEAFF.

The CDR3 loop is CASSLRSLYLTGELFF. The chain recombines TRBV28 with TRBJ2-2. Germline lookup yields CDR1 MDHEN and CDR2 SYDVKM. This CDR3 contains 16 residues.

The gene calls are TRBV7-9 and TRBJ1-2. Per the germline V gene, CDR1 is SEHNR and CDR2 is FQNEAQ (reference sequence). The CDR3 totals 15 residues. CDR3: CASSLEDAAGYGYTF.

The chain recombines TRBV5-1 with TRBJ2-1; as DNA is missing, the TRBD2 call by TCRdb cannot be tested. Germline V CDR1 and CDR2: SGHRS, YFSETQ. This CDR3 spans 14 amino acids. The CDR3 loop is CASTKPGLVNEQFF.

This chain links TRBV20-1 with TRBJ2-7. The CDR3 consists of 15 residues. Germline-derived CDR1 and CDR2 are DFQATT and SNEGSKA (reference sequence). CDR3 residues: CSARDGIRSRYEQYF.

V usage is TRBV7-3 and J usage is TRBJ2-6. Per germline, CDR1 SGHTA and CDR2 FQGTGA. The CDR3 consists of 17 residues. CDR3: CASSPNPQGSGANVLTF.

The V call is TRBV7-2, the J call TRBJ2-1; TCRdb returns TRBD1, unconfirmable since there is no DNA. This CDR3 spans 13 amino acids. Germline CDR1 is SGHTA and CDR2 is FQGNSA. The CDR3 loop reads CASRPPGEGERFF. Supplemented by reference TRBV7-2 and TRBJ2-1, the full variable domain reads GAGVSQSPSNKVTEKGKDVELRCDPISGHTALYWYRQSLGQGLEFLIYFQGNSAPDKSGLPSDRFSAERTGGSVSTLTIQRTQQEDSAVYLCASRPPGEGERFFGPGTRLTVL.

This sequence joins TRBV13 and TRBJ2-7. This CDR3 spans 14 amino acids. CDR1 PRHDT and CDR2 FYEKMQ come from the germline V gene (reference sequence). The CDR3 reads CASSLETVNYEQYF.

The V and J genes are TRBV29-1 and TRBJ2-3; there is no DNA to check the TCRdb D call of TRBD2. Per the germline V gene, CDR1 is SQVTM and CDR2 is ANQGSEA. The CDR3 contains 14 residues. CDR3 loop: CSVEGDFYTDTQYF.

The CDR3 spells CASSLLSGAVQETQYF. The V call is TRBV7-9, the J call TRBJ2-5; absent DNA, TCRdb's TRBD1 call cannot be checked. The length of the CDR3 is 16 residues. CDR1 is SEHNR, CDR2 FQNEAQ, per germline (reference sequence).

This sequence joins TRBV7-9 and TRBJ2-7; with no DNA, the TCRdb D assignment of TRBD2 cannot be verified. Per germline, CDR1 SEHNR and CDR2 FQNEAQ (reference sequence). The CDR3 spans 14 residues. CDR3 protein: CASGGTSGSNEQYF.

The chain has TRBV27 and TRBJ1-1. Germline V gene data show CDR1 as MNHEY and CDR2 as SMNVEV (reference sequence). This CDR3 has 18 amino acids. The CDR3 sequence is CASSLIWYGTAADTEAFF.

The rearrangement joins TRBV4-1 to TRBJ1-1; the D call of TRBD1 rests on TCRdb alone, since no DNA is present to check it. This CDR3 contains 13 residues. CDR1 MGHRA and CDR2 YSYEKL come from the germline V gene. The CDR3 loop reads CASSQGRGTEAFF.

V usage is TRBV12-3 or TRBV12-4 and J usage is TRBJ1-6; the TCRdb call, TRBD1, lacks DNA for checking. This CDR3 has 16 residues. This CDR3 is CASSPYGTGHNSPLHF.

V and J are TRBV20-1 and TRBJ2-1; TCRdb outputs TRBD1, but without DNA this stays unchecked. The CDR3 is 12 amino acids. Germline-derived CDR1 and CDR2 are DFQATT and SNEGSKA (reference sequence). The chain's CDR3 is CSWLAGYTEQFF.

V is TRBV7-9 and J is TRBJ2-5; the TCRdb call, TRBD1, lacks DNA for checking. This CDR3 has 15 amino acids. Germline CDR1 and CDR2: SEHNR and FQNEAQ (reference sequence). CDR3 region: CASSIRQGAQETQYF.

This rearrangement joins TRBV4-3 to TRBJ2-1; TCRdb indicates TRBD2, and absent DNA this call remains unverified. The CDR3 sequence is 14 residues long. Germline V gene data show CDR1 as LGHNA and CDR2 as YSLEER. CDR3: CASSRTSGNNEQFF.

The chain links TRBV7-9 to TRBJ2-7; TCRdb's D gene call, TRBD1, goes unchecked for lack of DNA. The CDR3 is 15 amino acids. CDR1 and CDR2 (germline): SEHNR, FQNEAQ (reference sequence). The CDR3 sequence is CASSRVGTGPFEQYF.

The CDR3 spells CASSPALGLASNEQFF. The rearrangement uses TRBV7-9 and TRBJ2-1; the TCRdb D gene call, TRBD2, has no DNA to confirm it. Germline V lookup: CDR1 SEHNR, CDR2 FQNEAQ (reference sequence). The CDR3 covers 16 residues.

The rearrangement links TRBV7-9 to TRBJ2-3. The CDR3 has 12 residues. Germline V CDR1 and CDR2: SEHNR, FQNEAQ (reference sequence). The CDR3 sequence is CASSSFTDTQYF.